The rows below give T cell receptor beta chains drawn from one sample of a study of long-term antiretroviral therapy in people with HIV. Here immunoSEQ multiplex PCR was the method, and the copy in TCRdb shows in-frame clones only, minus some. Of approximately 19,000 clones in the sample, around 87% are singletons; the top ten hold approximately 3.5%. Here the sequenced sample was unsorted PBMCs, taken just under 2.7 years after starting antiretroviral therapy. The receptors derive from a woman aged 50 to 65 with HIV. Both conserved end residues are part of each CDR3. The D gene is left open where the match is weak. Size tells how often a clone was seen (once, few, many) or the class of an expanded clone, and some rows leave it out.

d_call,j_call,clone_size,v_call,cdr3_nt,cdr3_aa
NA,TRBJ2-7,NA,TRBV18,TGTGCCAGCTCACTGGGGGCAGGGAGGTACGAGCAGTACTTC,CASSLGAGRYEQYF
NA,TRBJ2-3,NA,TRBV5-4,TGTGCCAGCAGACCTGGGACCTCTGGGGATACGCAGTATTTT,CASRPGTSGDTQYF
NA,TRBJ2-5,NA,TRBV2,TGTGCCAGCAGCGCCCAAGAGACCCAGTACTTC,CASSAQETQYF
NA,TRBJ1-1,once,TRBV29-1,TGCAGCGTTCTATCCGGCGGGGGGGCGAACACTGAAGCTTTCTTT,CSVLSGGGANTEAFF
NA,TRBJ1-1,NA,TRBV7-9,TGTGCCAGCAGCTTTGGGGGGGCCACTGAAGCTTTCTTT,CASSFGGATEAFF
TRBD2,TRBJ2-7,once,TRBV29-1,TGCAGCGTCGGACTAGCGGGAGGGTACGAGCAGTACTTC,CSVGLAGGYEQYF
TRBD2,TRBJ2-3,once,TRBV18,TGTGCCAGCTCACGGGCCGAGTGGGGGGGAAGCACAGATACGCAGTATTTT,CASSRAEWGGSTDTQYF
TRBD2,TRBJ2-2,NA,TRBV11-2,TGTGCCAGCAGCTTAGAGCGTAGCGGGAGGTCTCTGTTTTTT,CASSLERSGRSLFF
NA,TRBJ2-1,NA,TRBV4-1,TGCGCCAGCAGCTTCGTGGGTTCGGGTGAGCAGTTCTTC,CASSFVGSGEQFF
NA,TRBJ1-1,NA,TRBV5-5,TGTGCCAGCAGCTCTACGAGGAAGATGCTGGCTTTCTTT,CASSSTRKMLAFF
NA,TRBJ2-1,NA,TRBV29-1,TGCAGCGCAAAGGGAGCGAGCTCCTACAATGAGCAGTTCTTC,CSAKGASSYNEQFF
NA,TRBJ1-2,NA,TRBV9,TGTGCCAGCAGCGTAGAGAGAACAGCCTACTATGGCTACACCTTC,CASSVERTAYYGYTF
TRBD2,TRBJ2-1,NA,TRBV13,TGTGCCAGCAGTTCGGCCGGGATAGCGGGAGCGGATGAGCAGTTCTTC,CASSSAGIAGADEQFF
TRBD1,TRBJ1-2,NA,TRBV28,TGTGCCAGCAGTTCCCCCGACAGGGTAGCTTCCTATGGCTACACCTTC,CASSSPDRVASYGYTF
NA,TRBJ2-1,NA,TRBV2,TGTGCCAGCAGAGATAGCGGCAATGAGCAGTTCTTC,CASRDSGNEQFF
NA,TRBJ1-2,NA,TRBV2,TGTGCCAGCAGTCCCGACAGTAACTATGGCTACACCTTC,CASSPDSNYGYTF
NA,TRBJ2-1,NA,TRBV2,TGTGCCAGCAGTAGGACAGTTGAGCAGTTCTTC,CASSRTVEQFF
NA,TRBJ2-7,NA,TRBV29-1,TGCAGCGTTGATGCGGGGGCGAAATACGAGCAGTACTTC,CSVDAGAKYEQYF
TRBD2,TRBJ2-3,NA,TRBV28,TGTGCCAGCAGTGGACTAGCGGGAGACACAGATACGCAGTATTTT,CASSGLAGDTDTQYF
TRBD1,TRBJ1-6,NA,TRBV18,TGTGCCAGCTCACCACGGGGACAGGGGGATTCACCCCTCCACTTT,CASSPRGQGDSPLHF
NA,TRBJ2-7,NA,TRBV11-2,TGTGCCAGCAGCTTATCACTGAACTCCTACGAGCAGTACTTC,CASSLSLNSYEQYF
TRBD2,TRBJ2-2,NA,TRBV7-2,TGTGCCAGCAGCTTAGGGACTAGCGGGAGAGGCACCGGGGAGCTGTTTTTT,CASSLGTSGRGTGELFF
NA,TRBJ2-2,NA,TRBV10-3,TGTGCCATCAGACCGACAGGGAACACCGGGGAGCTGTTTTTT,CAIRPTGNTGELFF
NA,TRBJ2-7,NA,TRBV7-9,TGTGCCAGCAGCTTAGTATCGGGGGACGAGCAGTACTTC,CASSLVSGDEQYF
NA,TRBJ1-1,NA,TRBV6-5,TGTGCCAGCAGTCTTCAGGGTACTGAAGCTTTCTTT,CASSLQGTEAFF
NA,TRBJ2-3,NA,TRBV7-6,TGTGCCAGCAGCGGGCGCGTTGGTGAGCGGGCGTACACAGATACGCAGTATTTT,CASSGRVGERAYTDTQYF
TRBD2,TRBJ2-2,NA,TRBV10-3,TGTGCCTCAAAGCCGGGACTAGATACCGGGGAGCTGTTTTTT,CASKPGLDTGELFF
NA,TRBJ1-2,NA,TRBV7-8,TGTGCCAGCAGCTTAAGCGGCATTTATGGCTACACCTTC,CASSLSGIYGYTF
TRBD2,TRBJ2-7,NA,TRBV11-2,TGTGCCAGCAGCCTCAGGACTAGCTCCTACGAGCAGTACTTC,CASSLRTSSYEQYF
NA,TRBJ2-7,NA,TRBV9,TGTGCCAGCAGCGCGGACGGAGGTACTATCGAGCAGTACTTC,CASSADGGTIEQYF
TRBD1,TRBJ1-3,NA,TRBV9,TGTGCCAGCAGTGGGGACAGCTCTGGAAACACCATATATTTT,CASSGDSSGNTIYF
NA,TRBJ2-7,NA,TRBV18,TGTGCCAGCTCACCAAACCAGGACGACCAGTACTTC,CASSPNQDDQYF
NA,TRBJ1-1,NA,TRBV7-9,TGTGCCAGCAGCTTAGGCCCAGGGAGCAACACTGAAGCTTTCTTT,CASSLGPGSNTEAFF